This section outlines one TCR beta chain sequence together with its context. This clone was recorded many times. Its cognate antigen has yet to be identified. Sequencing ends 3 residues short of the CDR3 end; the germline J gene provides the rest. CVID samples and control samples contributed equivalent amounts of genomic DNA as sequencing input. For every sample, a 60 bp segment covering the rearranged TCRbeta CDR3 region was amplified and then sequenced. The immunoSEQ assay, a bias-corrected multiplex PCR with high-throughput sequencing, was employed for TCRbeta amplification. In the original analysis: Each unique nucleotide sequence was treated as a clone and annotated with V, D and J genes, copy number and frequency. Sequences were labeled productive if in frame, and non-productive if out of frame or containing stop codons. As previously described, Shannon's entropy was used to calculate clonality. The predicted amino acid sequences of productive clones were used to derive mean CDR3 Kyte-Doolittle hydropathy. Scaled V gene usage was hierarchically clustered using Manhattan distance and complete linkage with the R hclust function. Sharing of clones by CDR3 amino acid sequence was evaluated through resampling of 12 repertoires per group over 100 rounds. The repertoires were searched for approximately 70 published EBV-specific and fewer than 250 published CMV-specific TCRbeta sequences. A couple of CVID samples yielding fewer than 10,000 sequences were excluded from analysis, leaving 42 CVID repertoires. The table was pulled from immuneACCESS by TCRdb, which kept in-frame rearrangements only. Such tables lose some clones; where checked, under half of the loss comes from unresolved V genes, and the rest has no known cause. Clonal size and the V and J genes are those of that table, whereas D and trimming came from the DNA. Across this sample, 20,000 to 25,000 clones were tabulated and none appeared just once. The top ten constitute approximately 2.4% of the sample.

This record belongs to a study of T cell clonality in common variable immunodeficiency (dated by TCRdb to the mid-2010s). Points the paper makes about the study in general: Patient heterogeneity within the CVID cohort put limits on correlating repertoire features with clinical complications. Fewer deletions and N-nucleotide insertions were reportedly observed in CVID TCRbeta sequences, and highly modified clones with 13 or more V deletions were reportedly absent from CVID TCRbeta sequences. Despite equal DNA input, controls averaged about 79,000 unique sequences per sample versus about 31,547 in CVID samples. According to the authors, figuring out what caused the increased clonality in CVID would require sequencing the repertoires of T cell subpopulations. Healthy controls shared more TCRbeta clones with each other than CVID subjects shared among themselves (p < 0.0001). Increased TCRbeta clonality was found in CVID subjects compared with healthy controls (t-test p = 0.018), with the increase being most characteristic of about a third of subjects.

The germline V gene specifies SGHVS as CDR1 and FQNEAQ as CDR2. Its CDR3 holds 18 amino acids, cysteine through phenylalanine. Of the CDR3's DNA, 45 bases were read; they are in frame from base 1. V is trimmed back by 3 bases and J by 0 bases, and the junction contains 10 bases that no gene match accounts for. CVID was diagnosed by standard criteria: serum IgG, IgA and/or IgM reduced below normal range, plus specific antibody deficiency. There were some 42 subjects in the CVID group (roughly 30 male and roughly 15 female), ranging in age from about 9 to 65 years, with a mean age of 40. Predominantly Caucasian heritage was noted among both the CVID patients and the healthy controls. At the time of study participation, every CVID subject had been on replacement immunoglobulin therapy for at least one year. At the time of blood collection, no CVID subject was ill or was being treated with immunomodulatory or immunosuppressive medication. Heparinized peripheral whole blood samples of roughly 5 to 8 ml were obtained from each donor. Genomic DNA from adults with common variable immune deficiency (CVID) and from healthy adult controls was used for sequencing of TCRbeta CDR3 repertoires. Diluted blood was density-centrifuged over Hypaque 1077 or Ficoll-Paque to isolate peripheral blood mononuclear cells. Unsorted mononuclear cells served as the source of genomic DNA, which was extracted either by Qiagen column purification or by a centrifugation-based method.

The TCR sequence derives from a human donor with common variable immunodeficiency. The V gene is TRBV7-8 and the J gene is TRBJ2-4, with TRBD2 identical over 8 junction bases. Sequencing input: peripheral blood mononuclear cells. CDR3 region: CASSFSMRGEIAKNIQYF. CDR3 DNA (partial): TGTGCCAGCAGCTTCTCAATGCGGGGGGAAATAGCCAAAAACATT.